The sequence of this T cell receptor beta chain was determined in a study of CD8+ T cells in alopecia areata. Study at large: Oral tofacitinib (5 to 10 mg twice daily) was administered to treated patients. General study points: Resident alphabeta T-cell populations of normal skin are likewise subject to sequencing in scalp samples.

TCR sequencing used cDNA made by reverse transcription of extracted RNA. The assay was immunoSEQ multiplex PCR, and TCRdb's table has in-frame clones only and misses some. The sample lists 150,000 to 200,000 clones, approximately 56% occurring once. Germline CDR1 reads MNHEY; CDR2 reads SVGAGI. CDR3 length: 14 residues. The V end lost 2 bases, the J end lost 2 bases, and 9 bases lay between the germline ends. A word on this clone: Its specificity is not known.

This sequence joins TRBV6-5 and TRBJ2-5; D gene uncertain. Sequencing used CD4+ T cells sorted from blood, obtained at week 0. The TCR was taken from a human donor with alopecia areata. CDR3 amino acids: CASSYSTLQETQYF. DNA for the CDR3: TGTGCCAGCAGTTACAGTACTCTTCAAGAGACCCAGTACTTC.